This TCR beta chain is drawn from a study of patients and donors after allogeneic stem cell transplantation. The CDR3 sequence is 14 residues long. Between the trimmed V and J ends, which lost 7 bases and 2 bases, there was a span of 12 bases. From the RT-PCR reads, TCRdb called clonotypes with MiXCR, one entry per CDR3 protein. The sample lists 800,000 to 1,000,000 distinct CDR3 sequences, roughly 17% occurring once. This clonotype showed up many times. The chain uses TRBV12-3 or TRBV12-4 and TRBJ1-5; tentatively, D is TRBD1 (6 bases). The sample was blood, either unsorted or a sorted T cell fraction (not recorded which). This TCR was sampled from a human donor who was either an allogeneic HSCT recipient or a stem cell or donor lymphocyte infusion donor (not recorded which). It is not recorded whose cells these are; they may come from a transplant donor. CDR3 loop: CASNRRQGNQPQHF. In DNA form, the CDR3 reads TGTGCCAGCAATCGGCGACAGGGCAATCAGCCCCAGCATTTT.